The rows below give T cell receptor beta chains drawn from one sample of a study of T-cell memory formation after mild COVID-19. TCRdb processed the 5' RACE reads anew with MiXCR; each CDR3 protein has one entry. The sample lists 110,000 or so distinct CDR3 sequences, 22% occurring once. Input material: PBMCs or a T cell subset sorted from them (not recorded which). The receptors come from a man aged 18 to 30 who had mild COVID-19 (a few samples of this study predate the infection). Cell type and time point are not known. CDR3s leave out the opening cysteine and the closing phenylalanine or tryptophan. The order of the fields is V gene, clone size, CDR3 protein. Size is stated for part of the rows, as once, few or many counts, or as a class when the clone is expanded.

TRBV7-9 . ASSQTGADTEAF
TRBV5-5 few ASSHYASWGSYNEQF
TRBV5-1 few ASRPAGGRSYNEQF
TRBV6-2/TRBV6-3 few ASRGEERGGGEQF
TRBV6-5 . ASSRTGGVSQPQH
TRBV27 few ASRWTGGSYEQY
TRBV6-2/TRBV6-3 . ASSYTGGGGETQY
TRBV4-3 . ASSQDAWGYEQF
TRBV4-2 . ASSQSGLAIETQY
TRBV27 . ASSGDTGELF
TRBV4-1 many ASSQGPYNEQF
TRBV4-3 many ASSQARTGTYEQY
TRBV4-1 . ASSQEQAVRDSPLH
TRBV20-1 . SAREQGVNYGYT
TRBV28 few ASSPFGTSDWKTQY
TRBV15 . SNQPQH
TRBV25-1 few ASTGTGYEQY
TRBV5-1 few ASSEGQGAKTEAF
TRBV27 . ASSSSETQY
TRBV7-3 . ASSPGGGGYNEQF
TRBV29-1 . SVEWQGAGGELF
TRBV25-1 . ASSGFMNTEAF
TRBV7-9 . ASSAGNSPLH
TRBV29-1 few SVDIGVPHVAGELF
TRBV7-2 . ASSLASQGTASYEQY
TRBV5-1 few ASSSSGGDEKLF
TRBV11-3 once ASSPGLAGGPYEQY
TRBV4-1 . ASSQEASDEQF
TRBV7-9 many ASSTTGYQETQY
TRBV5-1 . SSTQGYEQY
TRBV6-5 once ASSFPTDAGANVLT
TRBV20-1 few SARDPEGRGGEQY
TRBV28 . ASNPGSPLNEQF
TRBV6-2/TRBV6-3 . AITPTAGGYNEQF
TRBV29-1 few SVPRGGSYNEQF
TRBV7-9 few ASSLDAGGGGYT
TRBV4-3 . ASSQDWAGVAYGYT
TRBV4-3 . ASSQDPGTTDTQY
TRBV11-1 . ALACLSSYNEQF
TRBV19 once ASRGGSVRPLH